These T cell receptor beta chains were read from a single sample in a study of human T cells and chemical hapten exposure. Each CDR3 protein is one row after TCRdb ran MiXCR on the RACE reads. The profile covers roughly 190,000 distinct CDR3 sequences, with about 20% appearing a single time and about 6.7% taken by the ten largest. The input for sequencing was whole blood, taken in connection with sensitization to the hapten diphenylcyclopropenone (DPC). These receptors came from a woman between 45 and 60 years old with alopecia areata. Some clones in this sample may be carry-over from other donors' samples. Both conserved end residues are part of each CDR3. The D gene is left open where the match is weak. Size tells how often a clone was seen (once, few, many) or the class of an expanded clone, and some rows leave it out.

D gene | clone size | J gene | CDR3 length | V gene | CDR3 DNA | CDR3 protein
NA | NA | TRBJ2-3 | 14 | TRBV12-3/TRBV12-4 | TGTGCCAGCAGTTTAGTGGGGCGCGCAGATACGCAGTATTTT | CASSLVGRADTQYF
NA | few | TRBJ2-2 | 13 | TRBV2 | TGTGCCAGCAGGGCCCCCATGGTCGGGGAGCTGTTTTTT | CASRAPMVGELFF
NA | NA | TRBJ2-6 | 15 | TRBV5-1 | TGCGCCAGCAGCTTGGGACCCTCTGGGGCCAACGTCCTGACTTTC | CASSLGPSGANVLTF
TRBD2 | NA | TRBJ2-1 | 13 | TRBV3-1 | TGTGCCAGCAGCCAAGAAGCCAGCGGGAGAACGTTCTTC | CASSQEASGRTFF
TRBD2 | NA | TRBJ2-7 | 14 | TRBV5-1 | TGCGCCAGCAGTTCAAGATCGGCGGGAGACGAGCAGTACTTC | CASSSRSAGDEQYF
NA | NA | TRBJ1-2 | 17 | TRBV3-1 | TGTGCCAGCAGCCACCTCCCTGACGGGACAATTAACTATGGCTACACCTTC | CASSHLPDGTINYGYTF
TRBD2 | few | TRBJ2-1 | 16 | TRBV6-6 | TGTGCCAGCAGCCCAACCGTCACTAGCGTTTACAATGAGCAGTTCTTC | CASSPTVTSVYNEQFF
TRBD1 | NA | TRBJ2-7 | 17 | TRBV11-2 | TGTGCCAGCAGCTTCCCTACCGACAGGGGGTTCCCCTACGAGCAGTACTTC | CASSFPTDRGFPYEQYF
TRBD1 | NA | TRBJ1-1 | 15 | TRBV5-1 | TGCGCCAGCAGCCGCGGCAGGGGGTCGGGCACTGAAGCTTTCTTT | CASSRGRGSGTEAFF
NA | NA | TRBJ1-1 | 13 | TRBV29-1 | TGCAGCGTCCACCGGGGGCAGAACACTGAAGCTTTCTTT | CSVHRGQNTEAFF
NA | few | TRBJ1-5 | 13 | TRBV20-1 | TGCAGTGCCGCCCCAGGAAGCAATCAGCCCCAGCATTTT | CSAAPGSNQPQHF
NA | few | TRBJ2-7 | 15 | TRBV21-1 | TGTGCCAGCAGAGTGCGGACTAGCGGCCCCCACGAGCAGTACTTC | CASRVRTSGPHEQYF
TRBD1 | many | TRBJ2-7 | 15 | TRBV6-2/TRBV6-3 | TGTGCCAGCAGTTACTGGGGGACAGGGGCCTACGAGCAGTACTTC | CASSYWGTGAYEQYF
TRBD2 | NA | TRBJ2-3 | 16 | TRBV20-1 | TGCAGTGCTGAGGCCCGGGAAGCGGGAGGGACAGATACGCAGTATTTT | CSAEAREAGGTDTQYF
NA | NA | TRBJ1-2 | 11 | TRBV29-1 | TGCAGCGTTGGGGATCAAGCAGAATGCACCTTC | CSVGDQAECTF
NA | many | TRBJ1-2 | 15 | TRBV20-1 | TGCAGTGCTAGAGATCCCTTACAGGGAGCCGGGGGCTACACCTTC | CSARDPLQGAGGYTF
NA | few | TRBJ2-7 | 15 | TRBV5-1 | TGCGCCAGCAGCTTAGTAGGAGGGGAACCCGACGAGCAGTACTTC | CASSLVGGEPDEQYF
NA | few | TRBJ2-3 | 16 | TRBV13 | TGTGCCAGCAGCTTAGGCCTCGGGAGTCTCGCAGATACGCAGTATTTT | CASSLGLGSLADTQYF
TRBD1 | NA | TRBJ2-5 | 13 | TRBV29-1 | TGCAGCGTTGGGACAGGGTCACTCGAGACCCAGTACTTC | CSVGTGSLETQYF
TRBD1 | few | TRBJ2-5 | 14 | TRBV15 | TGTGCCACCAGCAGAGGGGACAGACAAGAGACCCAGTACTTC | CATSRGDRQETQYF
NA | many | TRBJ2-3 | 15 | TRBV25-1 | TGTGCCAGCAGTGAATCCGCGGGGCCCACAGATACGCAGTATTTT | CASSESAGPTDTQYF
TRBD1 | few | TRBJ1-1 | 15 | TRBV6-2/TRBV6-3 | TGTGCCAGCAGTTTCAGGGGGCTCAGGAACACTGAAGCTTTCTTT | CASSFRGLRNTEAFF
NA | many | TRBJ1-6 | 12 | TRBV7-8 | TGTGCCAGCGGATCAGATAATTCACCCCTCCACTTT | CASGSDNSPLHF
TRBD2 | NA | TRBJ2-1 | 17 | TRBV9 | TGTGCCAGCAGCGTGGGGCCAGGACTAGCGGGAGGGGCTGAGCAGTTCTTC | CASSVGPGLAGGAEQFF
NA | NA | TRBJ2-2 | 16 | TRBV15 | TGTGCCACCAGCAGAGAGATGGGCGCCTCGACCGGGGAGCTGTTTTTT | CATSREMGASTGELFF
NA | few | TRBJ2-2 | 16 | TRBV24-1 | TGTGCCACCAGTGATCCTCAAGGAGCCGACCTCGGGAAGCTGTTTTTT | CATSDPQGADLGKLFF
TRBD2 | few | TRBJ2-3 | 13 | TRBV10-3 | TGTGCCATCAGCCAGCGGGAGACAGATACGCAGTATTTT | CAISQRETDTQYF
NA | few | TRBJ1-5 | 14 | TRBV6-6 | TGTGCCAGCAGTGGGATACAGGAAAATCAGCCCCAGCATTTT | CASSGIQENQPQHF
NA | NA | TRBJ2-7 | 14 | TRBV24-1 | TGTGCCACCAGTGATTCAGGGGCCCCCTACGAGCAGTACTTC | CATSDSGAPYEQYF
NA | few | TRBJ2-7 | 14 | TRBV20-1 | TGCAGTGCTAGAGAGTGGGACACTACCTACGAGCAGTACTTC | CSAREWDTTYEQYF
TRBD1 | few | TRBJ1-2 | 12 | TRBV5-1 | TGCGCCAGCAGCCTAGGACAGGGAGCCTACACCTTC | CASSLGQGAYTF
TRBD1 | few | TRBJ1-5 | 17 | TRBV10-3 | TGTGCCATCAGTGAGTCTACCGGGACAGAAAACAATCAGCCCCAGCATTTT | CAISESTGTENNQPQHF
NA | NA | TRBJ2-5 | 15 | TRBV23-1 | TGCGCCAGCAGTCTTGGTCAGGGAGTGATGGAGACCCAGTACTTC | CASSLGQGVMETQYF
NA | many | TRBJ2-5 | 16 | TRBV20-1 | TGCAGTGCAAGGACTAGCAGGGGGGATCGGCAAGAGACCCAGTACTTC | CSARTSRGDRQETQYF
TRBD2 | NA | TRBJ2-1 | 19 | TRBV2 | TGTGCCACCGGAGGTGGGGAACTAGCGGGTTGGGACTCCTACAATGAGCAGTTCTTC | CATGGGELAGWDSYNEQFF